The clone carrying this T cell receptor beta chain showed up just a few times. The antigen remains unidentified. Expressed TCRB transcripts got sequenced, as all isolated RNA was reverse transcribed. Measured with immunoSEQ multiplex PCR; TCRdb has only the in-frame clones, and not every one. This table has around 500,000 clones, 9.5% to 12% appearing once. The source of the sample is a study of beta chain features in type 1 diabetes. For the study at large: Sorted cells, about 98,000,000 in number, were examined across all samples. Study-wide points: In type 1 diabetes patients, VDJ junctions had fewer insertions; deletions at these junctions were more frequent.

It was one heparinised blood draw, averaging about 0.12 L, that each donor gave. The specimen sequenced was naive CD4+ T cells from blood. The TCR originated in a woman aged 18-29 years in good health.

In nucleotides, the CDR3 is TGTGCCAGCAGCTTAAGGGAGCCACTACACTATGGCTACACCTTC. Protein: CASSLREPLHYGYTF. This chain links TRBV13 with TRBJ1-2; D is ambiguous. The CDR3 consists of 15 residues. Germline CDR1 is PRHDT and CDR2 is FYEKMQ (reference sequence). The V gene lost 2 bases and the J gene lost 3 bases, with 13 bases spanning the gap.